This is a list of T cell receptor beta chains from one sample in a study of radiotherapy plus CTLA-4 blockade in lung cancer. The method was immunoSEQ multiplex PCR; TCRdb's version includes in-frame clones alone and lacks a portion of them. The sample yields approximately 100,000 clones, around four fifths seen once. The source material was peripheral blood, sampled from a patient treated with radiotherapy plus ipilimumab. These TCRs come from a human donor with non-small cell lung cancer who had a partial response to radiotherapy plus ipilimumab. CDR3s include the opening cysteine and the closing phenylalanine or tryptophan. Each record gives: V gene, D gene, J gene, CDR3 length, clone size, CDR3 protein, CDR3 DNA. The D gene is left open where the match is weak. Some rows mark clone size as missing; the rest say once, few, many or name a class of expanded clone.

V gene: TRBV6-1
D gene: .
J gene: TRBJ1-1
CDR3 length: 12
clone size: .
CDR3 protein: CASNSPNTEAFF
CDR3 DNA: TGTGCCAGCAACTCGCCGAACACTGAAGCTTTCTTT

V gene: TRBV28
D gene: TRBD1
J gene: TRBJ1-4
CDR3 length: 16
clone size: .
CDR3 protein: CASTPPGTAMGEKLFF
CDR3 DNA: TGTGCCAGCACCCCACCGGGGACAGCCATGGGTGAAAAACTGTTTTTT

V gene: TRBV30
D gene: TRBD1
J gene: TRBJ2-7
CDR3 length: 16
clone size: .
CDR3 protein: CAWRLKPGQGPYEQYF
CDR3 DNA: TGTGCCTGGAGATTAAAACCGGGACAGGGACCCTACGAGCAGTACTTC

V gene: TRBV18
D gene: TRBD1
J gene: TRBJ2-1
CDR3 length: 14
clone size: .
CDR3 protein: CASSRGRGPNEQFF
CDR3 DNA: TGTGCCAGCTCACGGGGCAGGGGGCCCAACGAGCAGTTCTTC

V gene: TRBV27
D gene: .
J gene: TRBJ2-1
CDR3 length: 13
clone size: .
CDR3 protein: CASSLVVSGEQFF
CDR3 DNA: TGTGCCAGCAGTTTAGTAGTTAGCGGTGAGCAGTTCTTC

V gene: TRBV20-1
D gene: TRBD2
J gene: TRBJ2-7
CDR3 length: 10
clone size: .
CDR3 protein: CSARGGEQYF
CDR3 DNA: TGCAGTGCTCGGGGGGGCGAGCAGTACTTC

V gene: TRBV28
D gene: .
J gene: TRBJ1-1
CDR3 length: 15
clone size: .
CDR3 protein: CASSLLQGMGTEAFF
CDR3 DNA: TGTGCCAGCAGTTTATTGCAGGGGATGGGTACTGAAGCTTTCTTT

V gene: TRBV7-2
D gene: TRBD2
J gene: TRBJ2-2
CDR3 length: 17
clone size: .
CDR3 protein: CASSLTTSGSGTGELFF
CDR3 DNA: TGTGCCAGCAGCTTAACTACTAGCGGGAGCGGCACCGGGGAGCTGTTTTTT

V gene: TRBV9
D gene: .
J gene: TRBJ1-1
CDR3 length: 15
clone size: .
CDR3 protein: CASSPGGAVFTEAFF
CDR3 DNA: TGTGCCAGCAGCCCCGGAGGGGCAGTCTTTACTGAAGCTTTCTTT

V gene: TRBV20-1
D gene: .
J gene: TRBJ2-7
CDR3 length: 10
clone size: .
CDR3 protein: CSAPRGQQYF
CDR3 DNA: TGCAGTGCTCCCAGGGGCCAGCAGTACTTC

V gene: TRBV28
D gene: .
J gene: TRBJ2-7
CDR3 length: 11
clone size: few
CDR3 protein: CASTTNLEQYF
CDR3 DNA: TGTGCCAGCACCACTAATTTGGAGCAGTACTTC

V gene: TRBV7-6
D gene: TRBD1
J gene: TRBJ2-3
CDR3 length: 15
clone size: .
CDR3 protein: CASSEVGQFTDTQYF
CDR3 DNA: TGTGCCAGCAGCGAAGTGGGACAGTTCACAGATACGCAGTATTTT

V gene: TRBV30
D gene: .
J gene: TRBJ1-4
CDR3 length: 14
clone size: .
CDR3 protein: CASTAGATNEKLFF
CDR3 DNA: TGTGCTTCCACCGCGGGGGCAACTAATGAAAAACTGTTTTTT

V gene: TRBV18
D gene: TRBD1
J gene: TRBJ1-5
CDR3 length: 14
clone size: .
CDR3 protein: CASSGQNSNQPQHF
CDR3 DNA: TGTGCCAGCTCGGGACAGAATAGCAATCAGCCCCAGCATTTT

V gene: TRBV5-4
D gene: TRBD1
J gene: TRBJ1-2
CDR3 length: 14
clone size: .
CDR3 protein: CASSPQTGPYGYTF
CDR3 DNA: TGTGCCAGCAGCCCGCAGACAGGGCCCTATGGCTACACCTTC

V gene: TRBV5-1
D gene: .
J gene: TRBJ2-3
CDR3 length: 14
clone size: .
CDR3 protein: CASSLEAAEDTQYF
CDR3 DNA: TGCGCCAGCAGCTTGGAGGCAGCGGAGGATACGCAGTATTTT

V gene: TRBV19
D gene: TRBD2
J gene: TRBJ2-7
CDR3 length: 15
clone size: .
CDR3 protein: CASRLSRDYSYEQYF
CDR3 DNA: TGTGCCAGTAGACTCAGCCGGGACTATTCCTACGAGCAGTACTTC

V gene: TRBV2
D gene: TRBD1
J gene: TRBJ1-1
CDR3 length: 14
clone size: .
CDR3 protein: CASSRQGRETEAFF
CDR3 DNA: TGTGCCAGCAGCCGACAGGGGAGAGAAACTGAAGCTTTCTTT

V gene: TRBV18
D gene: .
J gene: TRBJ2-7
CDR3 length: 15
clone size: .
CDR3 protein: CASSPYEGVPYEQYF
CDR3 DNA: TGTGCCAGCTCACCCTATGAGGGGGTGCCCTACGAGCAGTACTTC

V gene: TRBV27
D gene: TRBD2
J gene: TRBJ2-7
CDR3 length: 14
clone size: .
CDR3 protein: CASTLTSDGYEQYF
CDR3 DNA: TGTGCCAGCACCCTGACTAGCGATGGCTACGAGCAGTACTTC

V gene: TRBV6-6
D gene: .
J gene: TRBJ1-4
CDR3 length: 15
clone size: once
CDR3 protein: CASSPPTGNGEKLFF
CDR3 DNA: TGTGCCAGCAGCCCCCCCACAGGGAACGGTGAAAAACTGTTTTTT

V gene: TRBV23-1
D gene: TRBD1
J gene: TRBJ2-7
CDR3 length: 23
clone size: .
CDR3 protein: CASSQSPRGTIIRQGGLPYEQYF
CDR3 DNA: TGCGCCAGCAGTCAATCCCCCCGAGGCACAATTATCCGACAGGGGGGACTTCCCTACGAGCAGTACTTC

V gene: TRBV19
D gene: .
J gene: TRBJ1-1
CDR3 length: 14
clone size: .
CDR3 protein: CASRTRAPGAEAFF
CDR3 DNA: TGTGCCAGTAGAACTAGGGCGCCGGGGGCTGAAGCTTTCTTT

V gene: TRBV28
D gene: .
J gene: TRBJ1-3
CDR3 length: 14
clone size: .
CDR3 protein: CASSSTGIGNTIYF
CDR3 DNA: TGTGCCAGCAGCTCGACGGGGATTGGAAACACCATATATTTT

V gene: TRBV28
D gene: .
J gene: TRBJ2-7
CDR3 length: 12
clone size: .
CDR3 protein: CASSLGSYEQYF
CDR3 DNA: TGTGCCAGCAGTTTAGGGAGCTACGAGCAGTACTTC

V gene: TRBV18
D gene: .
J gene: TRBJ1-3
CDR3 length: 15
clone size: once
CDR3 protein: CASSPRDFSGNTIYF
CDR3 DNA: TGTGCCAGCTCACCAAGAGATTTCTCTGGAAACACCATATATTTT

V gene: TRBV27
D gene: .
J gene: TRBJ1-4
CDR3 length: 15
clone size: .
CDR3 protein: CASSSSPAQVQKLFF
CDR3 DNA: TGTGCCAGCAGTTCCTCGCCTGCCCAGGTACAAAAACTGTTTTTT

V gene: TRBV7-9
D gene: TRBD1
J gene: TRBJ1-3
CDR3 length: 16
clone size: .
CDR3 protein: CASSLAGGLSGNTIYF
CDR3 DNA: TGTGCCAGCAGCTTAGCAGGGGGCTTATCTGGAAACACCATATATTTT

V gene: TRBV2
D gene: TRBD2
J gene: TRBJ2-1
CDR3 length: 16
clone size: .
CDR3 protein: CASSGTLLAGANEQFF
CDR3 DNA: TGTGCCAGCAGTGGAACTCTCCTAGCGGGAGCCAATGAGCAGTTCTTC

V gene: TRBV5-1
D gene: TRBD2
J gene: TRBJ2-3
CDR3 length: 16
clone size: .
CDR3 protein: CASSVRAGVEGDTQYF
CDR3 DNA: TGCGCCAGCAGCGTGAGAGCGGGAGTTGAGGGAGATACGCAGTATTTT

V gene: TRBV5-1
D gene: TRBD1
J gene: TRBJ1-1
CDR3 length: 13
clone size: .
CDR3 protein: CASSQDRDTEAFF
CDR3 DNA: TGCGCCAGCAGCCAGGACAGGGACACTGAAGCTTTCTTT

V gene: TRBV7-8
D gene: TRBD2
J gene: TRBJ2-7
CDR3 length: 15
clone size: .
CDR3 protein: CASSSPGLGASEQYF
CDR3 DNA: TGTGCCAGCAGCTCCCCGGGACTAGGGGCCTCCGAGCAGTACTTC

V gene: TRBV29-1
D gene: TRBD1
J gene: TRBJ2-7
CDR3 length: 15
clone size: .
CDR3 protein: CSVGPGTAPPYEQYF
CDR3 DNA: TGCAGCGTTGGACCCGGGACAGCGCCGCCCTACGAGCAGTACTTC

V gene: TRBV7-8
D gene: .
J gene: TRBJ1-5
CDR3 length: 14
clone size: .
CDR3 protein: CASTRGDSNQPQHF
CDR3 DNA: TGTGCCAGCACCCGGGGGGATAGCAATCAGCCCCAGCATTTT

V gene: TRBV29-1
D gene: .
J gene: TRBJ2-1
CDR3 length: 13
clone size: once
CDR3 protein: CSFSGLSYNEQFF
CDR3 DNA: TGCAGCTTCAGCGGTCTGTCGTACAATGAGCAGTTCTTC

V gene: TRBV5-1
D gene: .
J gene: TRBJ1-2
CDR3 length: 16
clone size: .
CDR3 protein: CASSPPPGIGNYGYTF
CDR3 DNA: TGCGCCAGCAGCCCCCCCCCGGGGATCGGAAACTATGGCTACACCTTC

V gene: TRBV28
D gene: TRBD1
J gene: TRBJ2-5
CDR3 length: 15
clone size: .
CDR3 protein: CASALAGQGQETQYF
CDR3 DNA: TGTGCCAGCGCTTTGGCGGGACAGGGCCAAGAGACCCAGTACTTC

V gene: TRBV6-1
D gene: .
J gene: TRBJ1-5
CDR3 length: 15
clone size: .
CDR3 protein: CASSEYRGTNQPQHF
CDR3 DNA: TGTGCCAGCAGTGAATATAGGGGGACCAATCAGCCCCAGCATTTT

V gene: TRBV6-6
D gene: TRBD2
J gene: TRBJ2-7
CDR3 length: 16
clone size: once
CDR3 protein: CASSYPPGEGSYEQYF
CDR3 DNA: TGTGCCAGCAGTTACCCCCCCGGGGAGGGGTCCTACGAGCAGTACTTC

V gene: TRBV19
D gene: .
J gene: TRBJ2-3
CDR3 length: 15
clone size: .
CDR3 protein: CASSIAITSTDTQYF
CDR3 DNA: TGTGCCAGTAGTATTGCTATAACTAGCACAGATACGCAGTATTTT